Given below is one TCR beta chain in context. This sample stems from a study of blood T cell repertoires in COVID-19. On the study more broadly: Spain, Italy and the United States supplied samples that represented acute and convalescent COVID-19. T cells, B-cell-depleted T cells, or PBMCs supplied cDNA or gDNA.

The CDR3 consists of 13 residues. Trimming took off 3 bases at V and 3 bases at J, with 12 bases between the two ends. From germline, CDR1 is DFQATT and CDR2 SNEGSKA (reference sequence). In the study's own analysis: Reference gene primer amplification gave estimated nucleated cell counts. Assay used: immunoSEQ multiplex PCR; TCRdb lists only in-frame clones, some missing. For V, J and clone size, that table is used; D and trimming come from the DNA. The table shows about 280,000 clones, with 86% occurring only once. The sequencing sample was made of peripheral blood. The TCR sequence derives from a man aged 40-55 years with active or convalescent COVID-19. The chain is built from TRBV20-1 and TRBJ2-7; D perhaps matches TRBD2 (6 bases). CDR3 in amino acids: CSASGRGIYEQYF. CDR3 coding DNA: TGCAGTGCTAGTGGTCGGGGGATCTACGAGCAGTACTTC.